This TCR beta chain stems from a study of vaccination and CD4 T cells after COVID-19. Across the whole study: Comprising six males and four females, the convalescent participants counted two Hispanic individuals among them. The cells were exposed to overlapping spike peptides originating from SARS-CoV-2, HCoV-NL63, HCoV-OC43 and HCoV-229E for stimulation.

CDR1 is SGHDT, CDR2 YYEEEE, per germline. Unmatched junction bases numbered 4, after V lost 4 bases and J lost 2 bases. The CDR3 contains 14 residues. For this clonotype: As yet, its antigen is unknown.

Sequencing of DNA taken from cultured CD4+ T cells relied on the Oncomine TCR Beta short-read assay. TCRdb used MiXCR to reprocess the PCR reads, holding one entry per CDR3 protein. The sample comprises just over 15,000 distinct CDR3 sequences, roughly 71% of which are singletons, and 15% to 20% rests with the top ten. Treatment denoted: 10-day PBMC culture with coronavirus spike peptide pools or control peptides (ViraFEST assay). Days 3 and 7 saw half the medium replaced with fresh IL-2 medium. The chain couples TRBV5-6 to TRBJ1-2, with 8 bases identical to TRBD1. The sequenced sample consisted of CD4+ T cells from blood, cultured in vitro. The TCR comes from a human donor who had recovered from COVID-19. This CDR3 is CASSRDRINYGYTF. CDR3 in DNA: TGTGCCAGCAGCCGGGACAGGATCAACTATGGCTACACCTTC. Full variable domain (remainder filled in from reference TRBV5-6 and TRBJ1-2): DAGVTQSPTHLIKTRGQQVTLRCSPKSGHDTVSWYQQALGQGPQFIFQYYEEEERQRGNFPDRFSGHQFPNYSSELNVNALLLGDSALYLCASSRDRINYGYTFGSGTRLTVV.